This entry concerns a single TCR beta chain. What it binds is not known. The sample is drawn from a study of vaccination effects on CD4 cells after COVID-19. Looking at the study overall: Participants each got two BNT162b2 or mRNA-1273 vaccine doses. At 16 days and at one week before vaccination, samples were given by two convalescent patients.

Measured with immunoSEQ multiplex PCR; TCRdb has only the in-frame clones, and not every one. The table has 25,000 to 35,000 clones, under 80% seen once; the top ten hold around 30%. Broader study findings: Marked clonal contraction was seen in infection- and vaccine-induced clones late after vaccination. Convalescents' spike-reactive clones after vaccination were mainly made up of new clones that the vaccine induced.

Expansion with viral peptide pools was applied to antigen-specific CD4+ T cells by the ViraFEST assay prior to sequencing. Cultured cells yielded isolated CD4+ T cells after around 9 days. Sometime from March through December 2020, the person acquired a SARS-CoV-2 infection that PCR confirmed. The clonotype originates from a human donor who had a prior SARS-CoV-2 infection. Specimen: CD4+ T cells from PBMCs cultured with a peptide pool, collected before COVID-19 vaccination.

CDR3 bases: TGTGCCAGTTCCCCATACGGCCGGGTGTCCGAGCAGTACTTC. It yields the protein CASSPYGRVSEQYF. This chain joins TRBV2 and TRBJ2-7; no reliable D call. The CDR3 loop spans 14 amino acids. Germline CDR1 and CDR2: SNHLY and FYNNEI. Trimming removed 9 bases from V and 6 bases from J, with 21 bases in between.